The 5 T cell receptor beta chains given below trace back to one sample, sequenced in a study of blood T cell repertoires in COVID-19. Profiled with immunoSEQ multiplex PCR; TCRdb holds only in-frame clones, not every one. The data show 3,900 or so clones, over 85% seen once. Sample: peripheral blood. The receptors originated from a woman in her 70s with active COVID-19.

The CDR3 spells CASSQEWSAGGVVSYEQYF. The CDR3 DNA reads as TGTGCCAGCAGCCAAGAATGGTCGGCGGGGGGCGTTGTATCCTACGAGCAGTACTTC. This sequence joins TRBV3-1 (or the pseudogene TRBV3-2) and TRBJ2-7, with 8 nucleotides matching TRBD2. Germline-derived CDR1 and CDR2 are LGHDT and YNNKEL (reference sequence). CDR3 size: 19 residues. Trimming at V came to 0 bases and at J to 1 base, leaving 14 bases not matched to a gene.

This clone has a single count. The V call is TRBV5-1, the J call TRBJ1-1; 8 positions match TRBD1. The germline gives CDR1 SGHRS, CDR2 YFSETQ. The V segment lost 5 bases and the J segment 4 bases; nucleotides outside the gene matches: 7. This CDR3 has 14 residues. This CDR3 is CASREAGGGTEAFF. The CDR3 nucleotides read TGCGCCAGCAGGGAGGCAGGGGGCGGCACTGAAGCTTTCTTT.

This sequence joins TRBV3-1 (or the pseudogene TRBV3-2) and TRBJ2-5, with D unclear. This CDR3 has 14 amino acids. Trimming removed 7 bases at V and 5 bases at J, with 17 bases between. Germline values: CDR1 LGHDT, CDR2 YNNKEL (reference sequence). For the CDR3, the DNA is TGTGCCAGCATTACGAGTGGTTCCGGGGAGACCCAGTACTTC. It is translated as CASITSGSGETQYF.

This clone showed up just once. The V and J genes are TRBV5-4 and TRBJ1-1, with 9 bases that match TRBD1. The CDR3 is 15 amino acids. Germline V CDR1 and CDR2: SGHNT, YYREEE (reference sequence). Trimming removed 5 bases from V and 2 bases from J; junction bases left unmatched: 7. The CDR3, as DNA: TGTGCCAGCAGTCCACCGGGACAGGGAAACACTGAAGCTTTCTTT. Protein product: CASSPPGQGNTEAFF.

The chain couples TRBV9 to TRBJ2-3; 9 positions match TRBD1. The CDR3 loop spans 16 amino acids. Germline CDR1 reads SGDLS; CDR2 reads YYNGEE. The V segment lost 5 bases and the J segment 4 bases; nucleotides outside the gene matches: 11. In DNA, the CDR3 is TGTGCCAGCAGTCCCCGGTGGGGACAGGGCGCAGATACGCAGTATTTT. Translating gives CASSPRWGQGADTQYF.